Sequencing of this T cell receptor (beta chain) was carried out in a study of radiotherapy plus CTLA-4 blockade in lung cancer. There are many counts of this clone. Its antigen remains unknown. General study results and limits: Reports identified early blood T cell clone dynamics, with interferon-beta, as the best response predictor.

The germline CDR1 and CDR2 sequences are SNHLY and FYNNEI. V was clipped by 5 bases and J by 1 base, with 9 bases between them. This CDR3 comprises 13 residues. The table came from immunoSEQ multiplex PCR; TCRdb's copy has only in-frame clones and leaves some out. The sample holds approximately 94,000 clones, roughly 80% seen once. Sequenced material: peripheral blood, taken from a patient treated with radiotherapy plus ipilimumab. This chain uses TRBV2 with TRBJ2-7, with D tentatively TRBD1 (6 bases). The TCR sequence derives from a human donor with non-small cell lung cancer that progressed on radiotherapy plus ipilimumab. The CDR3 DNA reads as TGTGCCAGCAGTTCGGACAGTTCCTACGAGCAGTACTTC. As protein: CASSSDSSYEQYF.